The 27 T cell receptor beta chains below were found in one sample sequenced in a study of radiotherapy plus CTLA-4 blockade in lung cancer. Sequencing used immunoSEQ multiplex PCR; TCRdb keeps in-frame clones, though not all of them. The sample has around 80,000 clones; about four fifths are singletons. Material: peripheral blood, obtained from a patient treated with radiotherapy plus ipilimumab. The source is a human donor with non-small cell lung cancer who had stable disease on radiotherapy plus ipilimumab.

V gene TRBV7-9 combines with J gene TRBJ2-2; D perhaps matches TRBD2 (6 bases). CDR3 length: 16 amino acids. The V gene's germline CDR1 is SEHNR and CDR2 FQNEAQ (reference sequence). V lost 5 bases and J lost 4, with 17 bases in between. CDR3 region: CASSTSGRRATGELFF. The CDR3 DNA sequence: TGTGCCAGCAGCACCTCGGGGAGGCGCGCCACCGGGGAGCTGTTTTTT.

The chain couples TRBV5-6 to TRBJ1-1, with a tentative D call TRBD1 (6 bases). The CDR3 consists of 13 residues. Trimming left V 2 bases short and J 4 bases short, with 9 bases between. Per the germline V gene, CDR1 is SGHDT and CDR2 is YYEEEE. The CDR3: CASSFQGFTEAFF. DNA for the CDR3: TGTGCCAGCAGCTTTCAGGGGTTCACTGAAGCTTTCTTT.

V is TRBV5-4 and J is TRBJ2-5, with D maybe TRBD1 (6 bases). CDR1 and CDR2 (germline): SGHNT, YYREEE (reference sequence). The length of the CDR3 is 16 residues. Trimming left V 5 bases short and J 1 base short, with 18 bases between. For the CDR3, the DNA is TGTGCCAGCAGTTGGGGGCCAGCGGCCTTCCAAGAGACCCAGTACTTC. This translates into CASSWGPAAFQETQYF.

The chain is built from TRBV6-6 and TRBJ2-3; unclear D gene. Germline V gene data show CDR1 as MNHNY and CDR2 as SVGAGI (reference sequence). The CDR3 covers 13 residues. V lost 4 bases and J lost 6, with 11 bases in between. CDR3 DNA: TGTGCCAGCAGTTTCCTCGGTGAGGATACGCAGTATTTT. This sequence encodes CASSFLGEDTQYF.

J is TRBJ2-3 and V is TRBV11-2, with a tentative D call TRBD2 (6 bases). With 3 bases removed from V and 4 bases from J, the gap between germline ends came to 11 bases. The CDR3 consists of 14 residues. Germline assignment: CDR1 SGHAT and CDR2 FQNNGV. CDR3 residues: CASSFRDSPDTQYF. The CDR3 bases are TGTGCCAGCAGCTTCCGGGACTCCCCAGATACGCAGTATTTT.

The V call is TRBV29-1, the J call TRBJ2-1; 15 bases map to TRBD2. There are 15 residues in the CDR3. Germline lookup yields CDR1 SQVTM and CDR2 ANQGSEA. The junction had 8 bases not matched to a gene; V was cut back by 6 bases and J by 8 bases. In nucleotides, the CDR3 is TGCAGCGTCCACGGACTAGCGGGAGGGCCCGATGAGCAGTTCTTC. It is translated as CSVHGLAGGPDEQFF.

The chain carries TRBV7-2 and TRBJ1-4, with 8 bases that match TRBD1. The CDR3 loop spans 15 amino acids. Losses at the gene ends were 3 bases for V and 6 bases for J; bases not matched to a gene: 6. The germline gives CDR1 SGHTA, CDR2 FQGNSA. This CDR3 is CASSFSGGAYEKLFF. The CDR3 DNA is TGTGCCAGCAGCTTTTCAGGGGGCGCTTATGAAAAACTGTTTTTT.

The CDR3 loop is CASSAGGLAGRETQYF. The CDR3 bases are TGTGCCAGCAGCGCGGGGGGACTAGCGGGGAGGGAGACCCAGTACTTC. This chain uses TRBV9 with TRBJ2-5; TRBD2 agrees at 13 bases. Germline CDR1 and CDR2: SGDLS and YYNGEE. Germline trimming cut 3 bases from V and 5 bases from J; bases unmatched to any gene: 7. The CDR3 has 16 residues.

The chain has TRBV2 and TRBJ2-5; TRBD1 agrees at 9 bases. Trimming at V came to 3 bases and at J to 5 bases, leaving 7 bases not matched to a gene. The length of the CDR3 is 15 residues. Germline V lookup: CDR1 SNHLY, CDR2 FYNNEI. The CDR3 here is CASSDRTGVGETQYF. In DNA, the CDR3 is TGTGCCAGCAGTGATCGGACAGGGGTCGGTGAGACCCAGTACTTC.

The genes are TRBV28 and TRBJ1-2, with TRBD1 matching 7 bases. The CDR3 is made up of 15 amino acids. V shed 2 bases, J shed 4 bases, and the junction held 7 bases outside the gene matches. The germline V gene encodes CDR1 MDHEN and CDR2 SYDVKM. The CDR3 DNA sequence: TGTGCCAGCAGTTTACGATTCAGGGGGGGCTATGGCTACACCTTC. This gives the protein CASSLRFRGGYGYTF.

Here the CDR3 reads CASSYGVRPGANVLTF. DNA for the CDR3: TGTGCCAGCAGTTACGGGGTCAGACCTGGGGCCAACGTCCTGACTTTC. J is TRBJ2-6 and V is TRBV6-5; unclear D gene. Germline values: CDR1 MNHEY, CDR2 SVGAGI. The CDR3 has 16 residues. The V end lost 2 bases, the J end lost 2 bases, and 10 bases lay between the germline ends.

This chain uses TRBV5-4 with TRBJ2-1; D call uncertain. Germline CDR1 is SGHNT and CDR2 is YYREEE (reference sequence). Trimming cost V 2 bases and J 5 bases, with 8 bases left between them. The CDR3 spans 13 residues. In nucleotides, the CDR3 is TGTGCCAGCAGCTTAGGCTGGGACAATGAGCAGTTCTTC. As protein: CASSLGWDNEQFF.

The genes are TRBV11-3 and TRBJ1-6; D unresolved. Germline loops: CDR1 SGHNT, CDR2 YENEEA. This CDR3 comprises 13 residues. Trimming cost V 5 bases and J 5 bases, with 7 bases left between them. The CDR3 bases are TGTGCCAGCAGCACCAACAATAATTCACCCCTCCACTTT. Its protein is CASSTNNNSPLHF.

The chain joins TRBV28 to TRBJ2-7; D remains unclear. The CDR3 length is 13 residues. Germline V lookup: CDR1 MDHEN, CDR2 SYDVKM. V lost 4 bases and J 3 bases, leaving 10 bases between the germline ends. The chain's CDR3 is CASSWGSIYEQYF. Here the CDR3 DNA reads TGTGCCAGCAGTTGGGGATCCATCTACGAGCAGTACTTC.

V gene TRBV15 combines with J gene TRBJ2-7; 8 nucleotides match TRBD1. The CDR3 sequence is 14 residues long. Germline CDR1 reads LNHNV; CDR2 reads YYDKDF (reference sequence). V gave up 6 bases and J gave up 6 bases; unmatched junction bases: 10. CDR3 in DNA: TGTGCCACCAGGAGCAAACAGGGGGACGCCGAGCAGTACTTC. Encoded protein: CATRSKQGDAEQYF.

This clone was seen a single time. CDR3 protein: CASSQRDEQFF. CDR3 in DNA: TGTGCCAGCAGCCAGCGGGATGAGCAGTTCTTC. V usage is TRBV7-2 and J usage is TRBJ2-1, with D possibly being TRBD2 (6 bases). Trimming took 5 bases from V and 8 from J, leaving 7 bases between them. CDR3 length: 11 residues. Germline CDR1 and CDR2: SGHTA and FQGNSA.

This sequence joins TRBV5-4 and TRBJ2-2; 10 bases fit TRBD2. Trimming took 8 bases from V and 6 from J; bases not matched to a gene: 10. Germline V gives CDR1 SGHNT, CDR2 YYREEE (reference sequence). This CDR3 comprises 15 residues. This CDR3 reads CASSTLAGAAGELFF. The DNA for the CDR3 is TGTGCCAGTTCCACCCTAGCGGGGGCGGCCGGGGAGCTGTTTTTT.

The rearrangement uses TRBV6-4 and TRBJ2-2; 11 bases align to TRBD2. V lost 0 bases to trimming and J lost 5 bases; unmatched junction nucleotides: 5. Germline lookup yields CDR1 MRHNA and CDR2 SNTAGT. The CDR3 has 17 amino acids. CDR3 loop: CASSDSALAGGTGELFF. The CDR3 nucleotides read TGTGCCAGCAGTGACTCGGCGCTAGCGGGAGGTACCGGGGAGCTGTTTTTT.

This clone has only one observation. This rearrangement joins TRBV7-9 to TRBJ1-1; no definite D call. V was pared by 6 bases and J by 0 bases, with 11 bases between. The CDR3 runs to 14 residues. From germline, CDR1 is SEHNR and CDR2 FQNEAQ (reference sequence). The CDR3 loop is CASSPNGMNTEAFF. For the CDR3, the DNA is TGTGCCAGCAGTCCCAACGGGATGAACACTGAAGCTTTCTTT.

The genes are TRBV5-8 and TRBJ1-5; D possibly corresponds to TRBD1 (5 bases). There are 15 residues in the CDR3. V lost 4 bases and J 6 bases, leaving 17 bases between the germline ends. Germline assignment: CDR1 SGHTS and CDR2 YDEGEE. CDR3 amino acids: CASSTLGGGSQPQHF. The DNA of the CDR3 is TGTGCCAGCAGCACACTTGGGGGAGGAAGTCAGCCCCAGCATTTT.

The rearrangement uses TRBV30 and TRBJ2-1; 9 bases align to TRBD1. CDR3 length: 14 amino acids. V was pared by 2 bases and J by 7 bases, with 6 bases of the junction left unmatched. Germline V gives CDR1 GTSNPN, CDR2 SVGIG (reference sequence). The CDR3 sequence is CAWSTRQGVNEQFF. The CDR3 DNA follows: TGTGCCTGGAGTACCCGACAGGGGGTAAATGAGCAGTTCTTC.

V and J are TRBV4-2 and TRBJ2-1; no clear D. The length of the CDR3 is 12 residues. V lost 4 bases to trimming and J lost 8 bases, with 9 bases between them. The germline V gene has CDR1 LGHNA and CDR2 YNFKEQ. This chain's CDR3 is CASSPSRDEQFF. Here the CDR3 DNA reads TGTGCCAGCAGCCCCTCTCGGGATGAGCAGTTCTTC.

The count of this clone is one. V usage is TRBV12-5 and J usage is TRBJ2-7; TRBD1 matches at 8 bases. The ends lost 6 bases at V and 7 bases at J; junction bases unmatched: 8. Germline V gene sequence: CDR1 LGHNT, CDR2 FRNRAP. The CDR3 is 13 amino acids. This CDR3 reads CASGPGTGWEQYF. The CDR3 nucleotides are TGTGCTAGTGGCCCCGGGACAGGATGGGAGCAGTACTTC.

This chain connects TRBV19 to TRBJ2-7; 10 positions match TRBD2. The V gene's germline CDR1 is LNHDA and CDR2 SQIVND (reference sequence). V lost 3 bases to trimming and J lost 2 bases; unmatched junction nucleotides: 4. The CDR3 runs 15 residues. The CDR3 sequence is CASSIVLAGAYEQYF. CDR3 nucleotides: TGTGCCAGTAGTATTGTGCTAGCGGGGGCCTACGAGCAGTACTTC. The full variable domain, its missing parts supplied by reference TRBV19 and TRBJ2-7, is DGGITQSPKYLFRKEGQNVTLSCEQNLNHDAMYWYRQDPGQGLRLIYYSQIVNDFQKGDIAEGYSVSREKKESFPLTVTSAQKNPTAFYLCASSIVLAGAYEQYFGPGTRLTVT.

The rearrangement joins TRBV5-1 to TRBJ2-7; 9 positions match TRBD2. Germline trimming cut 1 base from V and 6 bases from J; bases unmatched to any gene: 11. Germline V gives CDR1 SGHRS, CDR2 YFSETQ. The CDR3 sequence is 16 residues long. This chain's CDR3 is CASSLQASGVAGEQYF. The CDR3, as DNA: TGCGCCAGCAGCTTGCAGGCTAGCGGGGTTGCCGGCGAGCAGTACTTC.

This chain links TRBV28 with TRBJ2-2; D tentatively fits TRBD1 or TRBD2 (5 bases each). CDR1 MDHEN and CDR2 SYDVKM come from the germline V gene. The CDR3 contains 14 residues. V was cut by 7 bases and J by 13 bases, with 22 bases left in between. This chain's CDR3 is CASKDPGRPWGLFF. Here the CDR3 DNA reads TGTGCCAGCAAGGACCCGGGACGACCCTGGGGGCTGTTTTTT.

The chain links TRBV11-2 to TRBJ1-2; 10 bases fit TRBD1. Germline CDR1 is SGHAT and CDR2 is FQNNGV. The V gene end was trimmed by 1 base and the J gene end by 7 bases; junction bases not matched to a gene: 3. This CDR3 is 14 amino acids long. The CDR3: CASSLVGTGVGYTF. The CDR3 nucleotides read TGTGCCAGCAGCTTAGTGGGGACAGGGGTTGGCTACACCTTC.